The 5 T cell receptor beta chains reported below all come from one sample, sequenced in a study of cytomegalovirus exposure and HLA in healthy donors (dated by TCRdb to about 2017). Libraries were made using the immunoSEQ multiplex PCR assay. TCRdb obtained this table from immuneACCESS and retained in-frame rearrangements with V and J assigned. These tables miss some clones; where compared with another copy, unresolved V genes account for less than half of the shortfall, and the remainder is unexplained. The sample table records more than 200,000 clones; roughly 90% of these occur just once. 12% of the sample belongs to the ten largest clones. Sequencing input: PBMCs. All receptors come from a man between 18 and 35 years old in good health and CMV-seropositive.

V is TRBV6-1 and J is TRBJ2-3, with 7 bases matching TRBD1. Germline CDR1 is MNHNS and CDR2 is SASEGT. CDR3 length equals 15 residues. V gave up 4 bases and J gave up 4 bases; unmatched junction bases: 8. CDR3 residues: CASSGVGGIADTQYF. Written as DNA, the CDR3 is TGTGCCAGCAGTGGCGTAGGGGGCATCGCAGATACGCAGTATTTT.

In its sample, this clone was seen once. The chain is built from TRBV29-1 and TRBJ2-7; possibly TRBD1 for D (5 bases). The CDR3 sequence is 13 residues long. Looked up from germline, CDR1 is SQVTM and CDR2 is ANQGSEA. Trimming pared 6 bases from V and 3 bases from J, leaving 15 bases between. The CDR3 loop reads CSVGQGTNYEQYF. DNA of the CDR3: TGCAGCGTGGGGCAGGGTACTAACTACGAGCAGTACTTC.

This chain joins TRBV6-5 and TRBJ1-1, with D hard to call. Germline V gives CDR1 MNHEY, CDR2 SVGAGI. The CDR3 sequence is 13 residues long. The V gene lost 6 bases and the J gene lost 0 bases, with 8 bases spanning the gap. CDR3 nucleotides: TGTGCCAGCAGGGGGTCCTTGAACACTGAAGCTTTCTTT. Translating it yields CASRGSLNTEAFF.

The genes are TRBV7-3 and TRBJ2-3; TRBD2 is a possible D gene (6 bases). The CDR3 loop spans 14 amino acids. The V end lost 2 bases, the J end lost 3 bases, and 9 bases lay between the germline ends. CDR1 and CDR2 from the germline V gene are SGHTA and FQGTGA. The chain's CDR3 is CASSLGGRTDTQYF. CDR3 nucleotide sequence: TGTGCCAGCAGCTTAGGGGGGAGAACAGATACGCAGTATTTT.

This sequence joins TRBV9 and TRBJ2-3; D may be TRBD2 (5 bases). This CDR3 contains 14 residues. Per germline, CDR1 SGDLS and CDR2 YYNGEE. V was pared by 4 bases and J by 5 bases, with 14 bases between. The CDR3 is CASSNPRGIDTQYF. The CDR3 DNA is TGTGCCAGCAGCAACCCCCGAGGGATAGATACGCAGTATTTT.